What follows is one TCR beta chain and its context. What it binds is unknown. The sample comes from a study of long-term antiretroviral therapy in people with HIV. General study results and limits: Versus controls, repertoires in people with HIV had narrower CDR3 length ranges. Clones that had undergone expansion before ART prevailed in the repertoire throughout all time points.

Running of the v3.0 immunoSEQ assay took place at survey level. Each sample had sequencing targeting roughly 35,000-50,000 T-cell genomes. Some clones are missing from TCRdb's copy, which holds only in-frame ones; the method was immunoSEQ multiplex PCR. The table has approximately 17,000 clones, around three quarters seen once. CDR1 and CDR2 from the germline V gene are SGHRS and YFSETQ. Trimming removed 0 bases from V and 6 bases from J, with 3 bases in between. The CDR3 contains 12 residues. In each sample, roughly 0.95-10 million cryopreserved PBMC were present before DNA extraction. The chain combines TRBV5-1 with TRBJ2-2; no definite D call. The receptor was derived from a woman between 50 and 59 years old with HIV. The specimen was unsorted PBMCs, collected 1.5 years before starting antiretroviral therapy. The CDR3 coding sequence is TGCGCCAGCAGCTTGGGGGCCGGGGAGCTGTTTTTT. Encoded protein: CASSLGAGELFF. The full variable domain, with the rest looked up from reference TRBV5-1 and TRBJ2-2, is KAGVTQTPRYLIKTRGQQVTLSCSPISGHRSVSWYQQTPGQGLQFLFEYFSETQRNKGNFPGRFSGRQFSNSRSEMNVSTLELGDSALYLCASSLGAGELFFGEGSRLTVL.